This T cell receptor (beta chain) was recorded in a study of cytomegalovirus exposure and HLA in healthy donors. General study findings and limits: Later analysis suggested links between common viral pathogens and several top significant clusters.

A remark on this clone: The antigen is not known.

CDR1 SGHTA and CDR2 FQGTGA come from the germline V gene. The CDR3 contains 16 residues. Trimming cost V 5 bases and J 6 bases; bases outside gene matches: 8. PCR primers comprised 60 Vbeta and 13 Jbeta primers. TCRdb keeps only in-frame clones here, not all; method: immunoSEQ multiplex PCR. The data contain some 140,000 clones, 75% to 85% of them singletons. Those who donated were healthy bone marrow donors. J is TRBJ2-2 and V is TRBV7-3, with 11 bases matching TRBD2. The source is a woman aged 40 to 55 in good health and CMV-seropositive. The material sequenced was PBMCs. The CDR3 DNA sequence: TGTGCCAGCAGCCCGAATAGCGGGAGGGCCCCCGGGGAGCTGTTTTTT. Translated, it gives CASSPNSGRAPGELFF.